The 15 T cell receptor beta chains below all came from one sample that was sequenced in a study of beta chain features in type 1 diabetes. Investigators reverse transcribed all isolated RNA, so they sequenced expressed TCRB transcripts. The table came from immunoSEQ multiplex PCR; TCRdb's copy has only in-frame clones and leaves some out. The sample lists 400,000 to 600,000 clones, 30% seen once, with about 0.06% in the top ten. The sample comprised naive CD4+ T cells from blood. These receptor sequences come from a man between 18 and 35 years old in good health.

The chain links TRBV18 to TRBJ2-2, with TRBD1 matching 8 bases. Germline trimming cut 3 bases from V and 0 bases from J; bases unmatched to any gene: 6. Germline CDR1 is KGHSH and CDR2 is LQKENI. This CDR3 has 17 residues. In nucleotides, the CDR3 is TGTGCCAGCTCACCCGACAGGGGCAGAACGAACACCGGGGAGCTGTTTTTT. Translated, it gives CASSPDRGRTNTGELFF.

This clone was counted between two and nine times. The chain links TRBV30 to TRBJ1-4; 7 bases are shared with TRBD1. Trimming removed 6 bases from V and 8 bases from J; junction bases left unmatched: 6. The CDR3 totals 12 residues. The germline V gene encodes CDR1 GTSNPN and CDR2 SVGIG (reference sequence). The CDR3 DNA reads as TGTGCCTGCCAACCGGGACAGGAAAAACTGTTTTTT. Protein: CACQPGQEKLFF. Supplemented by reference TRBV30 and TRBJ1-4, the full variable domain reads SQTIHQWPATLVQPVGSPLSLECTVEGTSNPNLYWYRQAAGRGLQLLFYSVGIGQISSEVPQNLSASRPQDRQFILSSKKLLLSDSGFYLCACQPGQEKLFFGSGTQLSVL.

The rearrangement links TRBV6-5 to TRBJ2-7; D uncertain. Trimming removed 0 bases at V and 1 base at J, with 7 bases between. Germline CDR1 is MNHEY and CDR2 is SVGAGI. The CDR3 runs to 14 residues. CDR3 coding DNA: TGTGCCAGCAGTTACTCCCCCGTTTCCTACGAGCAGTACTTC. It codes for CASSYSPVSYEQYF.

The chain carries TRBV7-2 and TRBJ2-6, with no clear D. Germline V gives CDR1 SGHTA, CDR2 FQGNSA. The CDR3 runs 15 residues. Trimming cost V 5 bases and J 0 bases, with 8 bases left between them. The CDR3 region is CASSTQLSGANVLTF. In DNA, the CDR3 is TGTGCCAGCAGCACCCAACTCTCTGGGGCCAACGTCCTGACTTTC.

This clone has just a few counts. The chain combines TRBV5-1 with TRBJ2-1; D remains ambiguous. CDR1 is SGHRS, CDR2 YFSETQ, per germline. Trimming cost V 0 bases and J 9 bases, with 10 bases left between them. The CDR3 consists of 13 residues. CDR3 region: CASSLALGSEQFF. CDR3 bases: TGCGCCAGCAGCTTGGCATTAGGAAGTGAGCAGTTCTTC.

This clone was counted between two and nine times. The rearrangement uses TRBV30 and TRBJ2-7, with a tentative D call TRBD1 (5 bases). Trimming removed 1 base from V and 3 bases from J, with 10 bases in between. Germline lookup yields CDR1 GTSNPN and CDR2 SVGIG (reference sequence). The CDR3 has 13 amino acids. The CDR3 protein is CAWSEQVIYEQYF. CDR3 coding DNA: TGTGCCTGGAGTGAACAGGTGATCTACGAGCAGTACTTC.

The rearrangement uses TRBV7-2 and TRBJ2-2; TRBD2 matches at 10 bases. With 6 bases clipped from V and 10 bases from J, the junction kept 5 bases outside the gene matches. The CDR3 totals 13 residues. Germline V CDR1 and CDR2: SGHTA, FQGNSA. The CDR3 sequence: CASRVAGGPELFF. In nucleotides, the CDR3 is TGTGCCAGCAGGGTAGCGGGAGGCCCGGAGCTGTTTTTT.

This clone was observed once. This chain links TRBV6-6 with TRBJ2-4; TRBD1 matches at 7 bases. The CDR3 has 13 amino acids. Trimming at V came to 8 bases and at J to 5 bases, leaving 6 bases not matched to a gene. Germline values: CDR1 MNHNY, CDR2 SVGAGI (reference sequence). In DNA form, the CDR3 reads TGTGCCAGCGGGGACAGAGGGGAAAACATTCAGTACTTC. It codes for CASGDRGENIQYF.

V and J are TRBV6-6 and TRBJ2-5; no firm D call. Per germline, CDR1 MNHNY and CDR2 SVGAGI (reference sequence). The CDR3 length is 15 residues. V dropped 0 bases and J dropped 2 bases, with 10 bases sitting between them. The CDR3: CASSYSRLAQETQYF. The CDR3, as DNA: TGTGCCAGCAGTTACTCGAGGCTGGCGCAAGAGACCCAGTACTTC.

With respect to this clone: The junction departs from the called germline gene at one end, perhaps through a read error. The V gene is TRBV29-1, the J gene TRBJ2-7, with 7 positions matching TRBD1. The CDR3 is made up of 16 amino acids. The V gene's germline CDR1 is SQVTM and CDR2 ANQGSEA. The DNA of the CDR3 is TGCAGCGGTGAAGGTTCGGGACAGTCGGTCCCCTACGAGCAGTACTTC. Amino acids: CSGEGSGQSVPYEQYF.

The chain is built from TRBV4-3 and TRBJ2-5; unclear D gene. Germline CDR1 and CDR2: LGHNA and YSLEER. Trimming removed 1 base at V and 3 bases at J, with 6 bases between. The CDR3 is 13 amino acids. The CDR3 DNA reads TGCGCCAGCAGCCAAGGGGTAGAAGAGACCCAGTACTTC. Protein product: CASSQGVEETQYF.

The CDR3 bases are TGTGCCAGCAGGGCGGGGGCGCCAGGGGAGACCCAGTACTTC. It specifies CASRAGAPGETQYF. V gene TRBV5-4 combines with J gene TRBJ2-5; D possibly corresponds to TRBD2 (7 bases). Trimming stripped 5 bases from V and 5 bases from J, with 16 bases between. The germline V gene encodes CDR1 SGHNT and CDR2 YYREEE (reference sequence). This CDR3 has 14 amino acids.

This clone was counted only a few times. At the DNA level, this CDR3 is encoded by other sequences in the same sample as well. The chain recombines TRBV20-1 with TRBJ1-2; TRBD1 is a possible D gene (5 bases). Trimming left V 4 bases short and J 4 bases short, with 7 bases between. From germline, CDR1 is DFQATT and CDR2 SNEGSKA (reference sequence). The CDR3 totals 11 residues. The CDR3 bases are TGCAGTGCTATTGGGGCCTATGGCTACACCTTC. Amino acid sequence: CSAIGAYGYTF.

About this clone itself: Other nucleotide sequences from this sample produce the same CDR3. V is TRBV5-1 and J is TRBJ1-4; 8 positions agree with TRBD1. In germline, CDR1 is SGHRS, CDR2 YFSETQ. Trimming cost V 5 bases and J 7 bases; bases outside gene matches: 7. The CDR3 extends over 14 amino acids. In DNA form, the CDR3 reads TGCGCCAGCAGTCCCGGACAGGGAGGTGAAAAACTGTTTTTT. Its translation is CASSPGQGGEKLFF.

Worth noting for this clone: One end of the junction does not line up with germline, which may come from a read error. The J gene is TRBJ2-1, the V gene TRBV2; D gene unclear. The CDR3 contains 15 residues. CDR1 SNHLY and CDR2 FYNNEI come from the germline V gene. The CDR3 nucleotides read TGTGCAAGCAGTGCGGAAGGCGCGATCTACAATGAGCAGTTCTTC. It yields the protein CASSAEGAIYNEQFF.